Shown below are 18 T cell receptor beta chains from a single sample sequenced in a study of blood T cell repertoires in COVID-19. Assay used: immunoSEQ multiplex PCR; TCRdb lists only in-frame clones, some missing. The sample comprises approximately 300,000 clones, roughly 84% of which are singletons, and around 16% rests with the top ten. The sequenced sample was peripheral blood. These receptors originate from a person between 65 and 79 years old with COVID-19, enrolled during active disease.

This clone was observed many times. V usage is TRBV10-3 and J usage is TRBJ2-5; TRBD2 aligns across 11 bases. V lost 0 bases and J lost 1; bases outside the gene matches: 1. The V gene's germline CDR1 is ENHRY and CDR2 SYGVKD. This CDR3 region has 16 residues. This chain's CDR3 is CAISESGLAGQETQYF. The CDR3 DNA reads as TGTGCCATCAGTGAGTCTGGACTAGCGGGCCAAGAGACCCAGTACTTC.

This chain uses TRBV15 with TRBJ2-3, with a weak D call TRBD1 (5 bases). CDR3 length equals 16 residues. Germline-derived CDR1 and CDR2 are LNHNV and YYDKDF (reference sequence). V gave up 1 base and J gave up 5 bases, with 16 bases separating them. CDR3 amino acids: CATSRGQGSFRDTQYF. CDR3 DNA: TGTGCCACCAGCAGAGGGCAGGGCAGTTTTCGAGATACGCAGTATTTT.

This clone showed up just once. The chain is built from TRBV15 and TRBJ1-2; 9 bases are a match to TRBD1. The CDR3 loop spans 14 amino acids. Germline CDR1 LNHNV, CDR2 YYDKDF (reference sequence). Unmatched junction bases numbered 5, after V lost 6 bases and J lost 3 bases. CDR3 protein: CATRDRGADYGYTF. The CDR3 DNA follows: TGTGCCACCAGGGACAGGGGTGCGGACTATGGCTACACCTTC. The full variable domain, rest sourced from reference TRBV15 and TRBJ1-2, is DAMVIQNPRYQVTQFGKPVTLSCSQTLNHNVMYWYQQKSSQAPKLLFHYYDKDFNNEADTPDNFQSRRPNTSFCFLDIRSPGLGDTAMYLCATRDRGADYGYTFGSGTRLTVV.

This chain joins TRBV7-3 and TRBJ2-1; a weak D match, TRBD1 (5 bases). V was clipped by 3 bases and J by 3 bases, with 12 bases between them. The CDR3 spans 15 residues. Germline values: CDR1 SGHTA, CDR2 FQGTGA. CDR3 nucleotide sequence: TGTGCCAGCAGCTTTGGGGCAGCGATCTACAATGAGCAGTTCTTC. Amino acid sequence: CASSFGAAIYNEQFF.

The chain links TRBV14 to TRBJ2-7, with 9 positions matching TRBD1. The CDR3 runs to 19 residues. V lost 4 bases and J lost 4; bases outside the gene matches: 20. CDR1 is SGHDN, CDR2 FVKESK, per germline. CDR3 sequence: CASSLPTQVPGQGVYEQYF. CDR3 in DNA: TGTGCCAGCAGCCTCCCGACCCAAGTCCCGGGACAGGGAGTTTACGAGCAGTACTTC.

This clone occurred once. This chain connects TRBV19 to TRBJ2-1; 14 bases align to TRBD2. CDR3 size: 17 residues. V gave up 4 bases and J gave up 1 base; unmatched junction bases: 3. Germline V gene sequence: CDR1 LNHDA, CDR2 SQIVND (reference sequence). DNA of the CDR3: TGTGCCAGTAGTAAGGGGACTAGCGGGAGATCCTACAATGAGCAGTTCTTC. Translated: CASSKGTSGRSYNEQFF. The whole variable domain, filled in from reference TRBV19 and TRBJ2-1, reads DGGITQSPKYLFRKEGQNVTLSCEQNLNHDAMYWYRQDPGQGLRLIYYSQIVNDFQKGDIAEGYSVSREKKESFPLTVTSAQKNPTAFYLCASSKGTSGRSYNEQFFGPGTRLTVL.

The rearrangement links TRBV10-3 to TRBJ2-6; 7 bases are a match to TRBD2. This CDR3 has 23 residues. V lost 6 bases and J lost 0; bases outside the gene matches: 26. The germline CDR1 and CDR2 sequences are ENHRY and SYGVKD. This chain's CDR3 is CAIRGWAPSIAGIGVSGANVLTF. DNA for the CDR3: TGTGCCATCAGGGGATGGGCCCCCTCAATAGCGGGTATAGGTGTCTCTGGGGCCAACGTCCTGACTTTC.

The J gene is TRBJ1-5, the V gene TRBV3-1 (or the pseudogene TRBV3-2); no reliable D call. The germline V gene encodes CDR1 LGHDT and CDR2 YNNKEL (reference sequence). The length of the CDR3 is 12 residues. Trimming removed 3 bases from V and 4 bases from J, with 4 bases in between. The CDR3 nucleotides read TGTGCCAGCAGCCATAGTAATCAGCCCCAGCATTTT. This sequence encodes CASSHSNQPQHF.

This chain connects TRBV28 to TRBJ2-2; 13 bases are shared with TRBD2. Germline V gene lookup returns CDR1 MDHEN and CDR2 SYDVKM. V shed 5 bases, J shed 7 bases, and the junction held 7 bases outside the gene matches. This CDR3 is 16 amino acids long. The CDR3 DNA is TGTGCCAGCAGTAATCCGGGACTAGCGGGGTTCGGGGAGCTGTTTTTT. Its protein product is CASSNPGLAGFGELFF.

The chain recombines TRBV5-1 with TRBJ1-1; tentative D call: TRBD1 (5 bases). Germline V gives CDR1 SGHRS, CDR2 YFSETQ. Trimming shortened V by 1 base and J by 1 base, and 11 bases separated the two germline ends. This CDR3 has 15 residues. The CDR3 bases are TGCGCCAGCAGCTTGTTAGGGCAGGGGAACACTGAAGCTTTCTTT. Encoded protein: CASSLLGQGNTEAFF.

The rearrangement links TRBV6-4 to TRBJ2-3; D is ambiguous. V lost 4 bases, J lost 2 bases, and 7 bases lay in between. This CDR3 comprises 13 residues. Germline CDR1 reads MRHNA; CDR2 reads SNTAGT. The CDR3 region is CASSVEFTDTQYF. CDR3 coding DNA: TGTGCCAGCAGTGTTGAGTTCACAGATACGCAGTATTTT.

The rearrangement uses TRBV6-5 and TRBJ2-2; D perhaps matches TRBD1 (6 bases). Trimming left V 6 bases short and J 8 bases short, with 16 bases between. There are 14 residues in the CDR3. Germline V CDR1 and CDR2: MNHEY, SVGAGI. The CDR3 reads CASRWDNLGGELFF. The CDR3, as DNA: TGTGCCAGCAGGTGGGACAATCTAGGAGGGGAGCTGTTTTTT.

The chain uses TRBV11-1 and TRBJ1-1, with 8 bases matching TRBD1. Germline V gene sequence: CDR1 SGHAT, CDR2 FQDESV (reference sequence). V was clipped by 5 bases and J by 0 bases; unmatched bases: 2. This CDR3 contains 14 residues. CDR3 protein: CASSRDRLNTEAFF. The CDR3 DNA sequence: TGTGCCAGCAGCCGGGACAGGTTGAACACTGAAGCTTTCTTT. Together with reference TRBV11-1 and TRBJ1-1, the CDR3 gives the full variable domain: EAEVAQSPRYKITEKSQAVAFWCDPISGHATLYWYRQILGQGPELLVQFQDESVVDDSQLPKDRFSAERLKGVDSTLKIQPAELGDSAMYLCASSRDRLNTEAFFGQGTRLTVV.

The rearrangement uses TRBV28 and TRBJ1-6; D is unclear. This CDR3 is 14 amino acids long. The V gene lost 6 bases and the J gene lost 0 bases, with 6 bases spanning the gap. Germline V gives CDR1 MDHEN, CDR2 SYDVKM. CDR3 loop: CASRESSYNSPLHF. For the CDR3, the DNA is TGTGCCAGCAGGGAGAGCTCCTATAATTCACCCCTCCACTTT.

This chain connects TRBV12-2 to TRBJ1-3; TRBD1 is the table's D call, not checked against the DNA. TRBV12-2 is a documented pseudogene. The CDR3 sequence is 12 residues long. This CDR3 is CASRLSGNTIYF. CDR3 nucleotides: TGTGCAAGTCGCTTATCAGGAAACACCATATATTTT.

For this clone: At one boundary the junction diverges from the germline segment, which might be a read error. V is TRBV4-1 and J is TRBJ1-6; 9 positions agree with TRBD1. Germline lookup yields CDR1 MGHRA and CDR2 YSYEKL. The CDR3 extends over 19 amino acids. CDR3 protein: CASSHPPGRGWTGDSPLHF. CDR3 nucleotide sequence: TGCGCCAGCAGCCACCCCCCCGGCCGAGGTTGGACAGGGGATTCACCCCTTCACTTT.

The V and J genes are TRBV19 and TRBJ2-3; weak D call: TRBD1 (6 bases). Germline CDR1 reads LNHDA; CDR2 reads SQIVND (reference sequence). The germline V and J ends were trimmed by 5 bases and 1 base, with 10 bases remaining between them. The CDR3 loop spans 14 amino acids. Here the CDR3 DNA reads TGTGCCAGTAGTGCGACAGGAGGCACAGATACGCAGTATTTT. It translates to CASSATGGTDTQYF.

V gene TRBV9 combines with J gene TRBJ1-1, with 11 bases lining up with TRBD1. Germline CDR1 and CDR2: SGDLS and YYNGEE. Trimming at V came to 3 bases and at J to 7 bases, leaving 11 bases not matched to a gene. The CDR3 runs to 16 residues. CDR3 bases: TGTGCCAGCAGCGAGCTTCCCGGGACAGGGGGATATGAAGCTTTCTTT. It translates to CASSELPGTGGYEAFF.